This entry lists 26 T cell receptor beta chains sequenced from one sample in a study of control samples from healthy donors and cancer patients. Profiled with immunoSEQ multiplex PCR; TCRdb holds only in-frame clones, not every one. The data hold 84,000 or so clones, with 91% observed a single time. The sample comprised blood. The source is a man aged 50-60 years in good health.

This clone was counted a single time. The chain links TRBV9 to TRBJ2-2; 8 bases fit TRBD1. The CDR3 runs 14 residues. J was trimmed by 4 bases and V by 3 bases; bases with no gene match: 2. Germline V gene sequence: CDR1 SGDLS, CDR2 YYNGEE. The CDR3 DNA sequence: TGTGCCAGCAGCGGGACAGGGCTCACCGGGGAGCTGTTTTTT. This codes for CASSGTGLTGELFF.

This chain connects TRBV2 to TRBJ2-1, with a tentative D call TRBD2 (7 bases). Between the trimmed V and J ends, which lost 4 bases and 6 bases, there was a span of 16 bases. There are 15 residues in the CDR3. Germline-derived CDR1 and CDR2 are SNHLY and FYNNEI. The chain's CDR3 is CASSGEGGYFNEQFF. In nucleotides, the CDR3 is TGTGCCAGCAGTGGGGAGGGGGGGTATTTCAATGAGCAGTTCTTC.

The J gene is TRBJ1-2, the V gene TRBV30; no firm D call. Trimming took off 3 bases at V and 0 bases at J, with 8 bases between the two ends. This CDR3 has 13 amino acids. CDR1 is GTSNPN, CDR2 SVGIG, per germline (reference sequence). The CDR3 nucleotides read TGTGCCTGGAGCAATCAGGCTAACTATGGCTACACCTTC. This encodes CAWSNQANYGYTF. Drawing the rest from reference TRBV30 and TRBJ1-2, the complete variable domain is SQTIHQWPATLVQPVGSPLSLECTVEGTSNPNLYWYRQAAGRGLQLLFYSVGIGQISSEVPQNLSASRPQDRQFILSSKKLLLSDSGFYLCAWSNQANYGYTFGSGTRLTVV.

The chain joins TRBV6-1 to TRBJ1-2; D remains ambiguous. V dropped 3 bases and J dropped 4 bases, with 6 bases sitting between them. This CDR3 contains 12 residues. CDR1 and CDR2 (germline): MNHNS, SASEGT. CDR3 coding DNA: TGTGCCAGCAGTGATTTAGGCTATGGCTACACCTTC. Its protein product is CASSDLGYGYTF.

The CDR3 region is CASTRAGGTGELFF. CDR3 bases: TGTGCCAGCACGCGAGCGGGGGGGACCGGGGAGCTGTTTTTT. The genes are TRBV11-2 and TRBJ2-2; 10 positions match TRBD2. Germline-derived CDR1 and CDR2 are SGHAT and FQNNGV. The CDR3 has 14 residues. The junction had 4 bases not matched to a gene; V was cut back by 7 bases and J by 5 bases.

This chain uses TRBV7-2 with TRBJ1-5; D unresolved. Trimming removed 5 bases from V and 4 bases from J, with 9 bases in between. CDR1 and CDR2 (germline): SGHTA, FQGNSA. The CDR3 is made up of 13 amino acids. This CDR3 reads CASSDVMNQPQHF. The CDR3 DNA follows: TGTGCCAGCAGCGACGTAATGAATCAGCCCCAGCATTTT.

The chain combines TRBV6-5 with TRBJ1-2; D uncertain. The CDR3 sequence is 14 residues long. Germline-derived CDR1 and CDR2 are MNHEY and SVGAGI. V lost 6 bases and J 1 base, leaving 12 bases between the germline ends. As DNA, the CDR3 is TGTGCCAGCAGCTATTCTAGGGTTAACTATGGCTACACCTTC. Its protein product is CASSYSRVNYGYTF.

This chain connects TRBV2 to TRBJ2-7, with D possibly TRBD2 on 6 matching bases. V was cut by 6 bases and J by 5 bases, with 17 bases left in between. CDR3 size: 14 residues. Germline assignment: CDR1 SNHLY and CDR2 FYNNEI. As DNA, the CDR3 is TGTGCCAGCAGGGAGGGACTCCCCGAGCACGAGCAGTACTTC. Encoded protein: CASREGLPEHEQYF.

This rearrangement joins TRBV3-1 (or the pseudogene TRBV3-2) to TRBJ2-2; the match to TRBD1 covers 9 bases. This CDR3 has 15 residues. Germline lookup yields CDR1 LGHDT and CDR2 YNNKEL (reference sequence). The V gene end was trimmed by 6 bases and the J gene end by 1 base; junction bases not matched to a gene: 3. CDR3 region: CASRRGQGNTGELFF. In nucleotides, the CDR3 is TGTGCCAGCAGACGGGGACAGGGGAACACCGGGGAGCTGTTTTTT.

This rearrangement joins TRBV7-6 to TRBJ2-1; D is uncertain. The V and J ends lost 6 bases and 8 bases respectively, with 11 bases between them. The CDR3 spans 12 residues. Germline V gene lookup returns CDR1 SGHVS and CDR2 FNYEAQ. The CDR3 is CASSRWADEQFF. CDR3 in DNA: TGTGCCAGCAGTCGATGGGCCGATGAGCAGTTCTTC.

CDR3 nucleotide sequence: TGTGCCAGTACGCGAGGACAGGGCGTTGAAAAACTGTTTTTT. Translation gives CASTRGQGVEKLFF. The chain employs TRBV19 and TRBJ1-4, with 8 bases matching TRBD1. Germline V gives CDR1 LNHDA, CDR2 SQIVND (reference sequence). The J segment lost 7 bases and the V segment lost 7 bases, leaving 8 bases of the junction unmatched. The CDR3 extends over 14 amino acids.

V gene TRBV24-1 combines with J gene TRBJ2-3; the match to TRBD1 covers 8 bases. V was clipped by 9 bases and J by 4 bases; unmatched bases: 8. CDR3 length equals 14 residues. Germline V lookup: CDR1 KGHDR, CDR2 SFDVKD. In nucleotides, the CDR3 is TGTGCCACCGACAGGGGCAAAGCCTCAGATACGCAGTATTTT. The encoded protein is CATDRGKASDTQYF.

The V and J genes are TRBV5-1 and TRBJ1-6, with 7 bases matching TRBD1. The J segment lost 9 bases and the V segment lost 4 bases, leaving 10 bases of the junction unmatched. This CDR3 is 15 amino acids long. Germline CDR1 SGHRS, CDR2 YFSETQ. This CDR3 reads CASSIGQAASSPLHF. CDR3 nucleotide sequence: TGCGCCAGCAGCATCGGACAGGCCGCGAGTTCACCCCTCCACTTT.

The chain employs TRBV5-1 and TRBJ1-1; no clear D gene. CDR3 size: 13 residues. The germline V gene has CDR1 SGHRS and CDR2 YFSETQ. The V and J ends lost 4 bases and 1 base respectively, with 8 bases between them. The CDR3 loop reads CASSRSSNTEAFF. For the CDR3, the DNA is TGCGCCAGCAGCCGCAGCTCGAACACTGAAGCTTTCTTT.

V and J are TRBV7-9 and TRBJ1-1; D unresolved. Trimming pared 5 bases from V and 10 bases from J, leaving 14 bases between. The CDR3 covers 12 residues. Germline V CDR1 and CDR2: SEHNR, FQNEAQ (reference sequence). The CDR3 spells CASSEGIRGAFF. The CDR3 nucleotides are TGTGCCAGCAGCGAAGGGATCCGGGGAGCTTTCTTT. The full variable domain, rest sourced from reference TRBV7-9 and TRBJ1-1, is DTGVSQNPRHKITKRGQNVTFRCDPISEHNRLYWYRQTLGQGPEFLTYFQNEAQLEKSRLLSDRFSAERPKGSFSTLEIQRTEQGDSAMYLCASSEGIRGAFFGQGTRLTVV.

This chain uses TRBV6-6 with TRBJ1-1, with no clear D. The CDR3 is 13 amino acids. Germline values: CDR1 MNHNY, CDR2 SVGAGI (reference sequence). V was shortened by 7 bases and J by 8 bases, with 17 bases between the two germline ends. The CDR3 loop reads CASTPRPGREAFF. For the CDR3, the DNA is TGTGCCAGCACCCCCCGCCCAGGCAGGGAAGCTTTCTTT.

The chain has TRBV24-1 and TRBJ1-5; D may be TRBD1 (5 bases). V lost 12 bases and J lost 16, with 18 bases in between. The CDR3 is 10 amino acids. Germline V gene sequence: CDR1 KGHDR, CDR2 SFDVKD. The CDR3 region has the DNA TGTGCCGTAGGGACCTTTCCCATACATTTT. Its translation is CAVGTFPIHF.

The chain uses TRBV19 and TRBJ2-1; possible D gene TRBD1, 5 bases. The V gene lost 6 bases and the J gene lost 7 bases, with 13 bases spanning the gap. The CDR3 totals 13 residues. CDR1 is LNHDA and CDR2 is SQIVND in the germline V gene (reference sequence). This CDR3 is CASRKQDVNEQFF. CDR3 in DNA: TGTGCCAGTAGGAAACAGGACGTTAATGAGCAGTTCTTC.

This clone was seen a handful of times. The chain links TRBV6-2 or TRBV6-3 to TRBJ2-6; D not resolved. The V end lost 6 bases, the J end lost 0 bases, and 15 bases lay between the germline ends. Germline lookup yields CDR1 MNHEY and CDR2 SVGEGT. CDR3 size: 17 residues. CDR3 in amino acids: CASSPADRSSGANVLTF. The CDR3 bases are TGTGCCAGCAGCCCTGCCGACCGTTCCTCTGGGGCCAACGTCCTGACTTTC.

The chain is built from TRBV30 and TRBJ1-1; weak D call: TRBD1 (5 bases). Germline V gene data show CDR1 as GTSNPN and CDR2 as SVGIG (reference sequence). V lost 3 bases to trimming and J lost 0 bases, with 8 bases between them. The CDR3 has 13 residues. CDR3 bases: TGTGCCTGGAGGGCAGGGATGAACACTGAAGCTTTCTTT. This gives the protein CAWRAGMNTEAFF.

The chain links TRBV25-1 to TRBJ1-2; D call uncertain. The CDR3 is 13 residues long. The germline V and J ends were trimmed by 3 bases and 2 bases, with 7 bases remaining between them. CDR1 is MGHDK, CDR2 SYGVNS, per germline. DNA for the CDR3: TGTGCCAGCAGTGATACCCTAAACTATGGCTACACCTTC. This sequence encodes CASSDTLNYGYTF.

The genes are TRBV25-1 and TRBJ1-1; 11 bases map to TRBD1. Germline-derived CDR1 and CDR2 are MGHDK and SYGVNS. V dropped 5 bases and J dropped 0; count of bases not matched to a gene: 8. The CDR3 length is 17 residues. The CDR3 protein is CASSRRTGGVLNTEAFF. CDR3 sequence (DNA): TGTGCCAGCAGTAGAAGGACAGGGGGCGTCTTGAACACTGAAGCTTTCTTT.

The J gene is TRBJ2-3, the V gene TRBV24-1; D remains unclear. Germline loops: CDR1 KGHDR, CDR2 SFDVKD. V lost 2 bases to trimming and J lost 3 bases, with 11 bases between them. The CDR3 is 15 residues long. CDR3 region: CATSDWGGITDTQYF. CDR3 bases: TGTGCCACCAGTGATTGGGGTGGGATTACAGATACGCAGTATTTT.

This sequence joins TRBV5-6 and TRBJ2-1; 8 bases line up with TRBD1. This CDR3 contains 15 residues. J lost 2 bases, V lost 2 bases, and 3 bases had no gene match. Germline V gene data show CDR1 as SGHDT and CDR2 as YYEEEE. The CDR3, as DNA: TGTGCCAGCAGCTTCGGACAGGGACCCTACAATGAGCAGTTCTTC. It codes for CASSFGQGPYNEQFF.

This chain connects TRBV29-1 to TRBJ1-1; 7 bases align to TRBD1. Germline lookup yields CDR1 SQVTM and CDR2 ANQGSEA. V shed 7 bases, J shed 2 bases, and the junction held 4 bases outside the gene matches. The CDR3 has 12 amino acids. This CDR3 reads CSAGTANTEAFF. The CDR3 nucleotides read TGCAGCGCCGGGACAGCTAACACTGAAGCTTTCTTT.

V gene TRBV19 combines with J gene TRBJ1-1; 9 bases fit TRBD1. The V gene's germline CDR1 is LNHDA and CDR2 SQIVND (reference sequence). Trimming removed 4 bases from V and 1 base from J; junction bases left unmatched: 4. The CDR3 length is 15 residues. The CDR3 loop is CASSTRTGANTEAFF. CDR3 in DNA: TGTGCCAGTAGTACCCGGACAGGGGCGAACACTGAAGCTTTCTTT.